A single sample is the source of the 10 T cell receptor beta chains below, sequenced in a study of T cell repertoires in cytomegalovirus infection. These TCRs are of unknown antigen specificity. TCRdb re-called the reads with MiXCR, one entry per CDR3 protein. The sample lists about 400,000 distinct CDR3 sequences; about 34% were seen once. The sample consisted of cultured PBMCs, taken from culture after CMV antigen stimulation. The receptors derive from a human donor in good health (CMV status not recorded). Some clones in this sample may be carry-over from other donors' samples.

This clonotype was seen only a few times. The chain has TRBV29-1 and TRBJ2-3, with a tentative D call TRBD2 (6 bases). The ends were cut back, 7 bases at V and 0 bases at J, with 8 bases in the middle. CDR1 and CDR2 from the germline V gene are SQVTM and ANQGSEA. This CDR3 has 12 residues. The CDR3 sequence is CSAGTSTDTQYF. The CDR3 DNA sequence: TGCAGCGCCGGGACTAGCACAGATACGCAGTATTTT.

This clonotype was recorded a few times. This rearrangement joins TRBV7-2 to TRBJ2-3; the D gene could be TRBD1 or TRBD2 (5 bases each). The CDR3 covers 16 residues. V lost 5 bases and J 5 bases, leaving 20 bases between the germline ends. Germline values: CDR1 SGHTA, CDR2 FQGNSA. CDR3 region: CASSPRLDSGGDTQYF. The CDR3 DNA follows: TGTGCCAGCAGCCCCCGACTTGACAGTGGGGGAGATACGCAGTATTTT.

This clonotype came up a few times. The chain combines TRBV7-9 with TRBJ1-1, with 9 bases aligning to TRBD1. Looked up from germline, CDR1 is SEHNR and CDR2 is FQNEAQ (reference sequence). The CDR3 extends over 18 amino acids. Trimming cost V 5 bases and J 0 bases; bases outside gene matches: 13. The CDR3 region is CASSPRGTGTLMNTEAFF. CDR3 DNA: TGTGCCAGCAGCCCCCGGGGGACAGGGACCTTAATGAACACTGAAGCTTTCTTT.

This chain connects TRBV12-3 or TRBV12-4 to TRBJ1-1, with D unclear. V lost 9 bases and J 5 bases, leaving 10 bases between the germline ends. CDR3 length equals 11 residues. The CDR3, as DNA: TGTGCCAGTCTCACGGGGACTGAAGCTTTCTTT. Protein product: CASLTGTEAFF.

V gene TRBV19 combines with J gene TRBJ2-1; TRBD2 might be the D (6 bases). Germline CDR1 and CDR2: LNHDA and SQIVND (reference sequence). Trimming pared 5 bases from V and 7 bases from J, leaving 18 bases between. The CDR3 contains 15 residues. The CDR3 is CASSSDYEKGNEQFF. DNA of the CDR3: TGTGCCAGTAGTTCGGACTATGAGAAGGGGAATGAGCAGTTCTTC.

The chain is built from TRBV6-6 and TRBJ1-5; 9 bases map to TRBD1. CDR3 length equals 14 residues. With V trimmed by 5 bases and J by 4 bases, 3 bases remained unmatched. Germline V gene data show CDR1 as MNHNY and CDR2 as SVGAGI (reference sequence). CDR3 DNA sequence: TGTGCCAGCAGTCGAGGGACAGGGAATCAGCCCCAGCATTTT. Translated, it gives CASSRGTGNQPQHF.

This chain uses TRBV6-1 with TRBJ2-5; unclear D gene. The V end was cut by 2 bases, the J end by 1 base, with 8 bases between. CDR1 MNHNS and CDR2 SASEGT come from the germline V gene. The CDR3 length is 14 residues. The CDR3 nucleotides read TGTGCCAGCAGTGAACTGCGGCCCCAAGAGACCCAGTACTTC. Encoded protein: CASSELRPQETQYF.

The chain's CDR3 is CASSRSTSGRNGGELFF. The CDR3 nucleotides read TGTGCCAGCAGCCGCTCCACTAGCGGGAGGAATGGCGGGGAGCTGTTTTTT. The chain recombines TRBV7-6 with TRBJ2-2; 12 nucleotides line up with TRBD2. The V and J ends lost 5 bases and 7 bases, in that order; junction bases with no gene match: 11. Germline V CDR1 and CDR2: SGHVS, FNYEAQ. The CDR3 runs to 17 residues.

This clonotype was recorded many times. CDR3 loop: CASKDQETQYF. In DNA form, the CDR3 reads TGTGCCAGCAAAGACCAAGAGACCCAGTACTTC. The J gene is TRBJ2-5, the V gene TRBV7-2; D remains unclear. The CDR3 is made up of 11 amino acids. The V and J ends lost 7 bases and 0 bases respectively, with 3 bases between them. CDR1 is SGHTA and CDR2 is FQGNSA in the germline V gene.

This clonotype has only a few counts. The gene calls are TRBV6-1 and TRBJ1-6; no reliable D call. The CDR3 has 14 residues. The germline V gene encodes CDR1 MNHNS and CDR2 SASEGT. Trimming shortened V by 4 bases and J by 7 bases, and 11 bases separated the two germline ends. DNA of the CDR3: TGTGCCAGCAGTGGGGCCCCTGGAAATTCACCCCTCCACTTT. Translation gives CASSGAPGNSPLHF.